A selection of T cell receptor beta chains follows, all from one sample in a study of T cells in Graves' hyperthyroidism and ophthalmopathy. MiXCR, applied by TCRdb to the multiplex PCR reads, yields one record per CDR3 protein. The sample holds about 840,000 distinct CDR3 sequences, 38% seen once. Source material: blood. The receptors shown here come from a man younger than 30 with Graves' hyperthyroidism. Both conserved end residues are part of each CDR3. The order of the fields is CDR3 DNA, CDR3 protein, clone size, J gene, V gene, D gene. D genes are given only for firm matches. Clone size, where shown, is once, few, many, or a class for clones that have expanded.

TGTGCCACCCGATCTTGGACTGCGGGTGGCTACACCTTC CATRSWTAGGYTF NA TRBJ1-2 TRBV14 NA
TGCGCCAGCAGTGATTATTCTACAGATACGCAGTATTTT CASSDYSTDTQYF NA TRBJ2-3 TRBV10-2 NA
TGTGCCAGCAGCTCCAGGACTGTGACCGGGGAGACCCAGTACTTC CASSSRTVTGETQYF NA TRBJ2-5 TRBV5-6 NA
TGCAGTGCAACCTTCAGGGGCTCCTATAATTCACCCCTCCACTTT CSATFRGSYNSPLHF few TRBJ1-6 TRBV20-1 NA
TGTGCCAGCAGTTTAGTACAGGGATTCTATGGCTACACCTTC CASSLVQGFYGYTF many TRBJ1-2 TRBV12-3/TRBV12-4 NA
TGTGCCAGCAGCTTAGAACCCGGCTACACCTTC CASSLEPGYTF NA TRBJ1-2 TRBV7-2 NA
TGTGCCAGTAGTCGCGCGAGGACAGGGGAAGAACAGCCCCAGCATTTT CASSRARTGEEQPQHF many TRBJ1-5 TRBV19 TRBD1
TGTGCCAGTAGACCGGACAGTTTAATGAGCAATCAGCCCCAGCATTTT CASRPDSLMSNQPQHF few TRBJ1-5 TRBV19 NA
TGTGCCAGCACCTCCCAGGGTGCGAGCACCGGGGAGCTGTTTTTT CASTSQGASTGELFF few TRBJ2-2 TRBV7-9 NA
TGTGCCAGCAGCTTAGTTCCTAGCGGACTCCAAGAGACCCAGTACTTC CASSLVPSGLQETQYF NA TRBJ2-5 TRBV5-5 TRBD2
TGCAGTGCTAGAGATGAGGGTAGATCAGATTCACCCCTCCACTTT CSARDEGRSDSPLHF many TRBJ1-6 TRBV20-1 NA
TGTGCCAGCAGCTCAGTCACGGGATATGGAAACTTAAATTCACCCCTCCACTTT CASSSVTGYGNLNSPLHF NA TRBJ1-6 TRBV7-2 NA
TGTGCCAGCAGTTTACTAGCACAGGTACAAGAGACCCAGTACTTC CASSLLAQVQETQYF few TRBJ2-5 TRBV12-3/TRBV12-4 NA
TGTGCCAGCAGGGCAATGAACACTGAAGCTTTCTTT CASRAMNTEAFF NA TRBJ1-1 TRBV6-2/TRBV6-3 NA
TGTGCCAGCAGCTTAATCCTGATGGGGACAACCTACGAGCAGTACTTC CASSLILMGTTYEQYF many TRBJ2-7 TRBV7-2 NA
TGCAGTGCTCGGAGCTATATCACTGAAGCTTTCTTT CSARSYITEAFF many TRBJ1-1 TRBV20-1 NA
TGCAGCGTTGCGGCAGCAACTAATGAAAAACTGTTTTTT CSVAAATNEKLFF many TRBJ1-4 TRBV29-1 NA
TGTGCCAGCAGTTTTGGCGACCGCAATCAGCCCCAGCATTTT CASSFGDRNQPQHF NA TRBJ1-5 TRBV12-3/TRBV12-4 NA
TGTGCCAGCAGCTTGGGACTGCCGGAGCAGTACTTC CASSLGLPEQYF few TRBJ2-7 TRBV5-5 NA
TGCAGTGCTAGACGGACAGAGGGGGGATTGGAGACCCAGTACTTC CSARRTEGGLETQYF few TRBJ2-5 TRBV20-1 NA
TGCAGTGCTAGGTCTGACTGGGGACTAGCCGGGGAGCTGTTTTTT CSARSDWGLAGELFF NA TRBJ2-2 TRBV20-1 TRBD2
TGTGCCAGCAGTCGTGAACCGGGCCCATGGTACGAGCAGTACTTC CASSREPGPWYEQYF NA TRBJ2-7 TRBV6-6 NA
TGTGCCAGCAGCATATGGGACGGATATAGCAATCAGCCCCAGCATTTT CASSIWDGYSNQPQHF few TRBJ1-5 TRBV19 NA
TGCAGCGTTAGGCAAATTAACACTGAAGCTTTCTTT CSVRQINTEAFF many TRBJ1-1 TRBV29-1 NA